The rows below give T cell receptor beta chains drawn from one sample of a study of blood T cell repertoires in COVID-19. TCRdb's table, derived via immunoSEQ multiplex PCR, lists solely in-frame clones and lacks some. The table has around 72,000 clones, roughly 80% seen once. The source material was peripheral blood. The receptors were sampled from a human donor in a cohort sampled during active COVID-19. The CDR3 runs from the conserved cysteine through the conserved F or W. A D gene is named only where the DNA matches it firmly. Only some rows state a clone size, as once, few, many or a class for expanded clones.

TRBV7-9	.	.	TRBJ1-1	TGTGCCAGCAGCCCCGGGTCAGGGGCTTTCTTT	CASSPGSGAFF
TRBV7-9	TRBD2	.	TRBJ2-7	TGTGCCAGCAGCGGAAAGGGACTAGCGGGGGGGAACTCCTACGAGCAGTACTTC	CASSGKGLAGGNSYEQYF
TRBV10-2	.	.	TRBJ2-3	TGCGCCAGCAGTGAGTTGGGGGGTTTGGGGGATACGCAGTATTTT	CASSELGGLGDTQYF
TRBV6-2/TRBV6-3	TRBD1	.	TRBJ1-6	TGTGCCAGCAGTTACCCTACAAGCGACAGGGGTAATTCACCCCTCCACTTT	CASSYPTSDRGNSPLHF
TRBV7-9	.	few	TRBJ2-7	TGTGCCAGCAGCCAAGACAACTACGAGCAGTACTTC	CASSQDNYEQYF
TRBV6-5	.	few	TRBJ1-1	TGTGCCAGCAGCCAACAGGGGAACACTGAAGCTTTCTTT	CASSQQGNTEAFF
TRBV5-4	.	.	TRBJ2-1	TGTGCCAGCAGCTCTGCCAATCAGGGGTTCACTGAGCAGTTCTTC	CASSSANQGFTEQFF
TRBV2	.	.	TRBJ2-7	TGTGCCAGCAGCAGGCAAGTCTACGAGCAGTACTTC	CASSRQVYEQYF
TRBV6-6	TRBD1	.	TRBJ1-2	TGTGCCAGCAGACCAGGGGACAGGGGGGAAGGCTACACCTTC	CASRPGDRGEGYTF
TRBV11-2	.	.	TRBJ2-7	TGTGCCAGCCATAACCTCGGGACACACTACGAGCAGTACTTC	CASHNLGTHYEQYF
TRBV11-2	.	.	TRBJ1-1	TGTGCCAGCAGCTTAGCCGGAGGAGACACTGAAGCTTTCTTT	CASSLAGGDTEAFF
TRBV2	TRBD1	.	TRBJ1-6	TGTGCCAGCAGTGAATTGCGACAGGGGGCATCACCCCTCCACTTT	CASSELRQGASPLHF
TRBV7-8	TRBD1	.	TRBJ2-7	TGTGCCAGCAGCTCCAGGGGGCAATTTGACGAGCAGTACTTC	CASSSRGQFDEQYF
TRBV6-6	TRBD1	few	TRBJ2-7	TGTGCCAGCAGTTACATCGGGACAGGGGACTACGAGCAGTACTTC	CASSYIGTGDYEQYF
TRBV27	TRBD1	once	TRBJ1-2	TGTGCCAGCAGTCTCCAGGGGGCAGTTGAGCGTGGCTACACCTTC	CASSLQGAVERGYTF
TRBV16	.	.	TRBJ1-2	TGTGCCAGCAGCCAATCTTGGGAGGGATATGGCTACACCTTC	CASSQSWEGYGYTF
TRBV3-1/TRBV3-2	.	.	TRBJ1-5	TGTGCCAGCAGCCAAGGACATTCCGCCCAGCCCCAGCATTTT	CASSQGHSAQPQHF
TRBV3-1/TRBV3-2	TRBD1	.	TRBJ2-7	TGTGCCAGCAGCCGGGACAGGGGGAGCGAGCAGTACTTC	CASSRDRGSEQYF
TRBV7-9	TRBD1	.	TRBJ1-1	TGTGCCAGCGGAGCCAGGGGGAGAGAAGCTTTCTTT	CASGARGREAFF
TRBV11-2	TRBD2	.	TRBJ2-3	TGTGCCAGCAGCCCCGGGACTAGACATTCGGGGACGCAGTATTTT	CASSPGTRHSGTQYF
TRBV27	.	.	TRBJ1-6	TGTGCCAGCAGCAAGAGCCAAAATTCACCCCTCCACTTT	CASSKSQNSPLHF
TRBV7-6	TRBD1	.	TRBJ2-7	TGTGCCAGCAGCTTAAAGGGGACAGAGTCCTACGAGCAGTACTTC	CASSLKGTESYEQYF
TRBV5-1	TRBD2	.	TRBJ2-7	TGCGCCAGTGGCCTTACGGGGGGGACCTACGAGCAGTACTTC	CASGLTGGTYEQYF
TRBV7-9	.	.	TRBJ1-1	TGTGCCAGCAGCTTAGTATCGGCTGAAGCTTTCTTT	CASSLVSAEAFF
TRBV4-2	TRBD1	few	TRBJ1-2	TGTGCCAGCAGCCAAGAGGTCGAGCGGACAGGGACCTATGGCTACACCTTC	CASSQEVERTGTYGYTF
TRBV29-1	.	.	TRBJ2-3	TGCAGCGTTGTGGGGCGACTCAACACAGATACGCAGTATTTT	CSVVGRLNTDTQYF
TRBV11-2	.	few	TRBJ2-7	TGTGCCAGCAGCTCCACTTACGAGCAGTACTTC	CASSSTYEQYF
TRBV3-1/TRBV3-2	.	.	TRBJ1-6	TGTGCCAGCAGCCAATACAGACAGCTCGACTATAATTCACCCCTCCACTTT	CASSQYRQLDYNSPLHF
TRBV3-1/TRBV3-2	.	.	TRBJ2-7	TGTGCCAGCAGCCCTCTTTACGGTAGCTACGAGCAGTACTTC	CASSPLYGSYEQYF
TRBV18	.	.	TRBJ2-5	TGTGCCAGCTCACCAACTAACAAAGAGACCCAGTACTTC	CASSPTNKETQYF
TRBV2	.	.	TRBJ2-7	TGTGCCAGCAGTGAACGCAGGGGAACCTACGAGCAGTACTTC	CASSERRGTYEQYF
TRBV2	TRBD1	.	TRBJ1-2	TGTGCCAGCGGGACCTCGGGGACAGGGGTTGGCTACACCTTC	CASGTSGTGVGYTF
TRBV5-8	.	.	TRBJ2-7	TGTGCCAGCAGCTTTGTGGAGGACTACGAGCAGTACTTC	CASSFVEDYEQYF
TRBV29-1	.	.	TRBJ1-4	TGCAGCGTCTCAGGGGCAGATGAAAAACTGTTTTTT	CSVSGADEKLFF
TRBV4-3	TRBD1	.	TRBJ1-2	TGCGCCAGCAGCCGGGGCAGGGGGAGAGCTGGCTACACCTTC	CASSRGRGRAGYTF
TRBV7-9	.	.	TRBJ2-7	TGTGCCAGCAGCCCCCCCCGGGCCGGGAAGTACGAGCAGTACTTC	CASSPPRAGKYEQYF
TRBV4-2	TRBD1	.	TRBJ1-2	TGTGCCAGCAGCCAAGCAGGGGACAGTGATTATGGCTACACCTTC	CASSQAGDSDYGYTF
TRBV25-1	.	.	TRBJ2-3	TGTGCCAGCAACCGCGGGAGCACAGATACGCAGTATTTT	CASNRGSTDTQYF
TRBV5-4	.	.	TRBJ1-6	TGTGCCAGCAGCTTCGAAAGGGAGGGTTCACCCCTCCACTTT	CASSFEREGSPLHF
TRBV29-1	.	.	TRBJ2-7	TGCAGCGTTGTCGGGCTCCGTGGGACATCCTCGATCCCTTCCTACGAGCAGTACTTC	CSVVGLRGTSSIPSYEQYF
TRBV11-2	TRBD2	.	TRBJ2-5	TGTGCCAGCAGCCAAAATAGCGGGGGCGGAGAGACCCAGTACTTC	CASSQNSGGGETQYF
TRBV5-1	TRBD1	few	TRBJ2-7	TGCGCCAGCAGCCTACTGCCGGGACAGTCCTACGAGCAGTACTTC	CASSLLPGQSYEQYF
TRBV29-1	TRBD2	.	TRBJ2-3	TGCAGCGTCAGCGGGGGGGGGACCACAGATACGCAGTATTTT	CSVSGGGTTDTQYF
TRBV7-2	TRBD2	.	TRBJ2-3	TGTGCCAGCAGCTTAGGGGCTAGCGGGGGCCCGGAGTATTTT	CASSLGASGGPEYF
TRBV12-5	TRBD1	.	TRBJ2-3	TGTGCTAGTGGTCCGGGACAGGGCGGCACAGATACGCAGTATTTT	CASGPGQGGTDTQYF
TRBV6-5	.	.	TRBJ2-7	TGTGCCAGCAGTTACTACGGGGGTAACCCCTCCTACGAGCAGTACTTC	CASSYYGGNPSYEQYF
TRBV28	.	.	TRBJ1-1	TGTGCCAGCAGTTTACTACAGGGTTGGCTTGAAGCTTTCTTT	CASSLLQGWLEAFF
TRBV6-5	.	few	TRBJ1-6	TGTGCCAGCAGTTACGCCGGCGGGAATTCACCCCTCCACTTT	CASSYAGGNSPLHF
TRBV6-5	.	few	TRBJ1-2	TGTGCCAGCAGCACGTACAGGGACGGTGGCTACACCTTC	CASSTYRDGGYTF
TRBV30	.	once	TRBJ1-4	TGTGCCTGGAGTGTCTATAATGAAAAACTGTTTTTT	CAWSVYNEKLFF
TRBV7-6	.	.	TRBJ1-2	TGTGCCAGCAGCTTAAGGCGACAGCCTAGGATCCCTAACTATGGCTACACCTTC	CASSLRRQPRIPNYGYTF
TRBV7-2	TRBD1	.	TRBJ1-4	TGTGCCAGCAGCTTTACCTTGACAGGGGGCCGGGAAAAACTGTTTTTT	CASSFTLTGGREKLFF
TRBV5-4	.	many	TRBJ1-2	TGTGCCAGCAGCTTGGGGGCGGGGAGTGGCTACACCTTC	CASSLGAGSGYTF
TRBV12-5	.	once	TRBJ2-1	TGTGCTAGTGGTTTTGGGGGCCTCTACAATGAGCAGTTCTTC	CASGFGGLYNEQFF
TRBV6-2/TRBV6-3	.	.	TRBJ1-2	TGTGCCAGCAGTTTCGAAGGGAGCTATGGCTACACCTTC	CASSFEGSYGYTF
TRBV7-9	TRBD1	.	TRBJ2-7	TGTGCCAGCAGCTCACACCGGGACAGGCCCCTCTACGAGCAGTACTTC	CASSSHRDRPLYEQYF
TRBV7-8	.	once	TRBJ2-7	TGTGCCAGCAGCGCACAGGGAAAAACCTACGAGCAGTACTTC	CASSAQGKTYEQYF
TRBV2	TRBD1	few	TRBJ2-7	TGTGCCAGCGCCTCAGAGGGGGCGAATTCGAGCGAGCAGTACTTC	CASASEGANSSEQYF
TRBV20-1	TRBD2	.	TRBJ2-7	TGCAGTGCTAGTACCTCAGCGGGGGCTTCCTACGAGCAGTACTTC	CSASTSAGASYEQYF
TRBV4-1	.	.	TRBJ2-2	TGCGCCAGCAGCCAAGGGTTTTCGGAGACCGGGGAGCTGTTTTTT	CASSQGFSETGELFF